A selection of T cell receptor beta chains follows, all from one sample in a study of T-cell memory formation after mild COVID-19. One entry per CDR3 protein, called by TCRdb with MiXCR from the 5' RACE reads. The sample contains roughly 350,000 distinct CDR3 sequences, roughly an eighth of which appear only once. Sequencing was performed on PBMCs or a T cell subset sorted from them (not recorded which). These receptors were obtained from a man younger than 35 who had mild COVID-19 (a few samples of this study predate the infection). Cell type and time point are not known. Both conserved end residues are part of each CDR3. The D gene is left open where the match is weak. Size tells how often a clone was seen (once, few, many) or the class of an expanded clone, and some rows leave it out.

TRBV20-1,-,-,TRBJ1-5,TGCAGTGCTGGGCCGGGGGTTAATCAGCCCCAGCATTTT,CSAGPGVNQPQHF
TRBV4-1,TRBD1,few,TRBJ1-2,TGCGCCAGCAGCCCCCTCGGGACAGGGAACTATGGCTACACCTTC,CASSPLGTGNYGYTF
TRBV2,-,-,TRBJ1-4,TGTGCCAGCAGGAGAACACCCCGCGGTGGGGAAAAACTGTTTTTT,CASRRTPRGGEKLFF
TRBV7-2,TRBD1,few,TRBJ2-3,TGTGCCAGCAGCCGACAGGGAACTCTCACAGATACGCAGTATTTT,CASSRQGTLTDTQYF
TRBV6-5,TRBD2,-,TRBJ2-1,TGTGCCAGCAGTTACAGTAGCGGGGTGCGGAATGAGCAGTTCTTC,CASSYSSGVRNEQFF
TRBV7-3,-,few,TRBJ2-1,TGTGCCAGCAGCTCGGGAGCAGAGCAGTTCTTC,CASSSGAEQFF
TRBV7-3,TRBD2,once,TRBJ2-3,TGTGCCAGCAGCGCAACTAGCGGGGGGCCGGCAGATACGCAGTATTTT,CASSATSGGPADTQYF
TRBV29-1,-,few,TRBJ2-6,TGCAGCGTTGACTCCACCGGGGCCAACGTCCTGACTTTC,CSVDSTGANVLTF
TRBV19,-,-,TRBJ2-1,TGTGCCAGCCGTGGGACCATCCGCTACAATGAGCAGTTCTTC,CASRGTIRYNEQFF
TRBV5-1,-,many,TRBJ1-1,TGCGCCAGCAGCTTCGGCGGGGGGACGATGAACACTGAAGCTTTCTTT,CASSFGGGTMNTEAFF
TRBV28,-,few,TRBJ2-5,TGTGCCAGCAGTTTGTGGCAGGGAAAGGAGACCCAGTACTTC,CASSLWQGKETQYF
TRBV7-2,-,-,TRBJ1-1,TGTGCCAGCAGCTTAAGCATCGGACGGTATCTGAACACTGAAGCTTTCTTT,CASSLSIGRYLNTEAFF
TRBV7-9,-,few,TRBJ1-1,TGTGCCAGCAGCTTAGTTATCGGGAACACTGAAGCTTTCTTT,CASSLVIGNTEAFF
TRBV6-5,-,-,TRBJ1-1,TGTGCCAGCAGTTACGGGGGGGGGCGCCTAGCTTTCTTT,CASSYGGGRLAFF
TRBV6-2/TRBV6-3,-,few,TRBJ2-4,TGTGCCAGCAGCCGTTCGGGGGGCCCCATTCAGTACTTC,CASSRSGGPIQYF
TRBV12-3/TRBV12-4,TRBD2,many,TRBJ2-3,TGTGCCAGCAGCCCCGGGACTAGCGGCACAGATACGCAGTATTTT,CASSPGTSGTDTQYF
TRBV20-1,-,few,TRBJ1-2,TGCAGTGCTAGATTCGATCCAAACCCAATGGACACCTTC,CSARFDPNPMDTF
TRBV24-1,-,-,TRBJ1-5,TGTGCCACCAGTGAAACTACCGGGACATCTTATAGCAATCAGCCCCAGCATTTT,CATSETTGTSYSNQPQHF
TRBV6-2/TRBV6-3,TRBD1,-,TRBJ2-7,TGTGCCAGCAGTCGCCGACAGGGACACGAGCAGTACTTC,CASSRRQGHEQYF
TRBV7-2,-,-,TRBJ2-3,TGTGCCAGCAGTCCGGGGGGCGCGGGGTCAGATACGCAGTATTTT,CASSPGGAGSDTQYF
TRBV18,-,-,TRBJ1-1,TGTGCCAGCTCACCACAGTGGCAGACCCAGGACTCTGAAGCTTTCTTT,CASSPQWQTQDSEAFF
TRBV7-3,-,few,TRBJ2-1,TGTGCCAGCAGCTTAGACAGCAATGAGCAGTTCTTC,CASSLDSNEQFF
TRBV5-1,-,-,TRBJ2-3,TGCGCCAGCAGCCCCAGGGAATGGGGAGATACGCAGTATTTT,CASSPREWGDTQYF
TRBV7-9,-,many,TRBJ1-1,TGTGCCAGCAGCCCTAGAATCGGCCAGGGCAAAAAAGGATACACTGAAGCTTTCTTT,CASSPRIGQGKKGYTEAFF
TRBV4-1,-,few,TRBJ2-3,TGCGCCAGCATTCAGACAGCCGCTAGCACAGATACGCAGTATTTT,CASIQTAASTDTQYF
TRBV28,TRBD2,many,TRBJ2-5,TGTGCCAGCCACTCGGGGGGGCGGAAGACCCAGTACTTC,CASHSGGRKTQYF
TRBV5-1,-,many,TRBJ2-5,TGCGCCAGCAGCTTGGGTCAGCAAGAGACCCAGTACTTC,CASSLGQQETQYF
TRBV6-2/TRBV6-3,-,few,TRBJ1-1,TGTGCCAGCAGCCCCGGGGTGCACACTGAAGCTTTCTTT,CASSPGVHTEAFF
TRBV20-1,-,few,TRBJ1-2,TGCAGTGCTAGGACTCGGGGAGGGGACTATGGCTACACCTTC,CSARTRGGDYGYTF
TRBV7-6,TRBD1,few,TRBJ2-1,TGTGCCAGCAGTCCTACGACAGGGGGGAATGAGCAGTTCTTC,CASSPTTGGNEQFF
TRBV7-7,-,few,TRBJ2-5,TGTGCTAGCAGCCCGCAGGGGAAAGAGACCCAGTACTTC,CASSPQGKETQYF
TRBV6-2/TRBV6-3,-,few,TRBJ2-1,TGTGCCAGCAGTTACTTATGGGGGCACAATGAGCAGTTCTTC,CASSYLWGHNEQFF
TRBV20-1,-,few,TRBJ2-5,TGCAGTGCTAGAGGAGGGGGGGCCGGTCGTGAAGAGACCCAGTACTTC,CSARGGGAGREETQYF
TRBV18,-,-,TRBJ1-1,TGTGCCAGCTCAACTTACACAGGGTCTTCTGAAGCTTTCTTT,CASSTYTGSSEAFF
TRBV10-3,-,-,TRBJ2-5,TGTGCCATCAGTGAGTCTGGGACATTGGAGACCCAGTACTTC,CAISESGTLETQYF
TRBV5-1,-,-,TRBJ2-2,TGCGCCAGCACCGGAGTGATTGGGACCGGGGAGCTGTTTTTT,CASTGVIGTGELFF
TRBV24-1,-,few,TRBJ2-5,TGTGCCACCAGTGATGGAGGGGTGGGGCGTGAGACCCAGTACTTC,CATSDGGVGRETQYF
TRBV18,-,-,TRBJ2-7,TGTGCCAGCTCACCGAGGACATCTCGAGGGGTGTACGAGCAGTACTTC,CASSPRTSRGVYEQYF
TRBV2,TRBD2,-,TRBJ2-3,TGTGCCAGCAGTGAAGAGCGGGGGTCCACAGATACGCAGTATTTT,CASSEERGSTDTQYF
TRBV7-9,TRBD1,few,TRBJ1-2,TGTGCCAGCAGCTTAGACAGGGGGCGCGGTGGCTACACCTTC,CASSLDRGRGGYTF
TRBV6-2/TRBV6-3,TRBD1,-,TRBJ2-5,TGTGCCAGCAGTTCCCTGACAGGGTGGGAAGAGACCCAGTACTTC,CASSSLTGWEETQYF
TRBV5-1,-,few,TRBJ1-1,TGCGCCAGCAGCTTGCGGGCAGGGAACACTGAAGCTTTCTTT,CASSLRAGNTEAFF
TRBV19,-,-,TRBJ1-2,TGTGCCAGTGCAATCGAAGGACCACCCTATGGCTACACCTTC,CASAIEGPPYGYTF
TRBV5-1,-,few,TRBJ2-5,TGCGCCAGCAGCTTGGTTGAGACTCGGGGAGGGACCCAGTACTTC,CASSLVETRGGTQYF